This T cell receptor (beta chain) appears in the sequencing data of a study of beta chain features in type 1 diabetes. Study information: Similarity in age, gender and cell yields was seen between patients and healthy donors.

Comment on this clone: Its antigen is unidentified.

Broader study findings: Across all four CD4+ subsets, people with type 1 diabetes showed modestly shorter TCRB CDR3s. TCRB rearrangement may or may not be influenced by HLA type; here this remained unresolved. Across patients, naive, central memory and Treg TCRB repertoires exhibited apparently greater similarity than was observed across healthy donors.

This CDR3 comprises 15 residues. Germline V CDR1 and CDR2: SGHRS, YFSETQ. Reverse transcription of all isolated RNA meant that expressed TCRB transcripts were sequenced. Profiled with immunoSEQ multiplex PCR; TCRdb holds only in-frame clones, not every one. This table has fewer than 55,000 clones, under 50% appearing once. The V gene is TRBV5-1, the J gene TRBJ2-5; 9 bases line up with TRBD1. The J call may be in error: the DNA end matches TRBJ2-7 better. Specimen: Tregs from blood. This receptor was taken from a man aged 30 to 45 with type 1 diabetes. CDR3 nucleotides: TGCGCCAGCAGCTTGGTTCCGGGACAGGGTTACGAGCAGTACTTC. Translated, it gives CASSLVPGQGYEQYF.